Below are 6 T cell receptor beta chains sequenced from a single sample in a study of blood T cell repertoires in COVID-19. Generated by immunoSEQ multiplex PCR, the TCRdb table keeps only in-frame clones and is missing some. The sample comprises a few hundred thousand clones, 88% of which are singletons, and about 1.5% rests with the top ten. Sequencing used peripheral blood. Receptors were obtained from a woman in her 30s with COVID-19, enrolled during active disease.

The CDR3 bases are TGTGCCACCTCCGACTGGCACAATGAGCAGTTCTTC. Amino acids: CATSDWHNEQFF. The genes are TRBV12-3 or TRBV12-4 and TRBJ2-1, with D uncertain. Trimming took 10 bases from V and 5 from J, leaving 12 bases between them. The CDR3 has 12 residues.

The J gene is TRBJ1-5, the V gene TRBV3-1 (or the pseudogene TRBV3-2); D gene uncertain. CDR3 length equals 14 residues. The V and J ends lost 2 bases and 2 bases respectively, with 7 bases between them. Germline assignment: CDR1 LGHDT and CDR2 YNNKEL (reference sequence). The DNA of the CDR3 is TGTGCCAGCAGCCAAAGGCGGGGCAATCAGCCCCAGCATTTT. It yields the protein CASSQRRGNQPQHF.

The V and J genes are TRBV4-2 and TRBJ2-1; maybe TRBD2 (6 bases). Germline CDR1 LGHNA, CDR2 YNFKEQ. The CDR3 has 17 amino acids. V gave up 0 bases and J gave up 1 base, with 13 bases separating them. The CDR3: CASSQDPLGGSYNEQFF. CDR3 in DNA: TGTGCCAGCAGCCAAGACCCCCTTGGGGGGTCCTACAATGAGCAGTTCTTC.

V and J are TRBV11-2 and TRBJ1-1; 12 bases line up with TRBD1. Germline assignment: CDR1 SGHAT and CDR2 FQNNGV. The CDR3 runs 15 residues. V trimming: 0 bases; J trimming: 11 bases; junction bases outside the gene matches: 7. CDR3 sequence: CASSLDLGTGGEAFF. The DNA for the CDR3 is TGTGCCAGCAGCTTAGATCTAGGGACAGGGGGCGAGGCTTTCTTT.

The V gene is TRBV18, the J gene TRBJ1-1; D gene uncertain. V was clipped by 5 bases and J by 6 bases, with 13 bases between them. CDR3 size: 13 residues. CDR1 KGHSH and CDR2 LQKENI come from the germline V gene. This chain's CDR3 is CASSWEAGSEAFF. In DNA, the CDR3 is TGTGCCAGCTCATGGGAGGCAGGCTCTGAAGCTTTCTTT.

The gene calls are TRBV5-4 and TRBJ2-1; a weak D match, TRBD1 (6 bases). Germline CDR1 and CDR2: SGHNT and YYREEE (reference sequence). The CDR3 covers 15 residues. V was clipped by 3 bases and J by 0 bases, with 10 bases between them. DNA of the CDR3: TGTGCCAGCAGCTACCAGGGGAGCTCCTACAATGAGCAGTTCTTC. This translates into CASSYQGSSYNEQFF.